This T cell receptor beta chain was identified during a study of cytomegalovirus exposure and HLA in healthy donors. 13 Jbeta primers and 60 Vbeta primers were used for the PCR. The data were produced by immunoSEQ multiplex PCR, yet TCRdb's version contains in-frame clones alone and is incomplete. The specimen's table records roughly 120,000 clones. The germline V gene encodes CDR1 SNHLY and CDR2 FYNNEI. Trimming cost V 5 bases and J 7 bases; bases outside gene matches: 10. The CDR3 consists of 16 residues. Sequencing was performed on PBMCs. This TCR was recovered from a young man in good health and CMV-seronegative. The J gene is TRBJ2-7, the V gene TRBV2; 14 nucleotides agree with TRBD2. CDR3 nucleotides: TGTGCCAGCAGTCCGGGACTAGCGGGAGTCAATTGGGAGCAGTACTTC. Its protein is CASSPGLAGVNWEQYF.